The rows below give T cell receptor beta chains drawn from one sample of a study of T cell responses to AZD1222 COVID-19 vaccine. Only in-frame clones appear in the TCRdb table, and some are missing; sequencing was by immunoSEQ multiplex PCR. The sample has some 200,000 clones; 90% to 95% are singletons. The sample was peripheral blood, taken on day 0 of MenACWY control vaccination. The origin of the receptors is an adult in good health. Each CDR3 is given with its conserved first and last residue. D genes are given only for firm matches. For some rows the clone size is stated as once, few or many, or as a class when expanded; others skip it.

-	TRBV3-1/TRBV3-2	13	TRBJ1-1	-	TGTGCCAGCAGCCAAGTGGGGTACACTGAAGCTTTCTTT	CASSQVGYTEAFF
once	TRBV3-1/TRBV3-2	16	TRBJ2-6	-	TGTGCCAGCAGCCAAGTATTCATGTCTGGGGCCAACGTCCTGACTTTC	CASSQVFMSGANVLTF
-	TRBV5-5	16	TRBJ2-5	-	TGTGCCAGCAGCCCCTTTTGGAGAGGCAACCAAGAGACCCAGTACTTC	CASSPFWRGNQETQYF
few	TRBV9	15	TRBJ2-2	TRBD2	TGTGCCAGCAGCGCACCGGGACTAGTGCTCGGGGAGCTGTTTTTT	CASSAPGLVLGELFF
-	TRBV6-5	13	TRBJ2-6	-	TGTGCCAGCAGGGGGTCTGGGGCCAACGTCCTGACTTTC	CASRGSGANVLTF
-	TRBV6-5	11	TRBJ1-1	-	TGTGCCAGCAGTTACCGGGCTGAAGCTTTCTTT	CASSYRAEAFF
-	TRBV2	15	TRBJ1-5	TRBD1	TGTGCCAGCAGTGTACAGGGGCCGAGCAATCAGCCCCAGCATTTT	CASSVQGPSNQPQHF
-	TRBV29-1	15	TRBJ2-2	-	TGCAGCGTTGAAGATGTGAGGACGAACACCGGGGAGCTGTTTTTT	CSVEDVRTNTGELFF
-	TRBV6-5	15	TRBJ1-4	-	TGTGCCAGCAGGTCAATCGGGCAGACTAATGAAAAACTGTTTTTT	CASRSIGQTNEKLFF
-	TRBV28	13	TRBJ1-5	-	TGTGCCAGCTGCCTCGCGGGGCGTCAGCCCCAGCATTTT	CASCLAGRQPQHF
-	TRBV5-4	16	TRBJ2-5	TRBD2	TGTGCCAGCAGCTTGGGGTTAGCGGGGAGACAAGAGACCCAGTACTTC	CASSLGLAGRQETQYF
-	TRBV7-9	14	TRBJ2-4	TRBD1	TGTGCCAGCAGCGCCGGGACAGGGGGTGGCATTCAGTACTTC	CASSAGTGGGIQYF
-	TRBV11-2	14	TRBJ1-2	-	TGTGCCAGCAGCTTAGATCTTCGGAACTATGGCTACACCTTC	CASSLDLRNYGYTF
-	TRBV27	13	TRBJ1-3	-	TGTGCCAGCAGCCCTTACCAGGGAAACACCATATATTTT	CASSPYQGNTIYF
-	TRBV27	14	TRBJ1-2	-	TGTGCCAGCAGTTACAGGACCTCTAACTATGGCTACACCTTC	CASSYRTSNYGYTF
-	TRBV6-1	16	TRBJ1-1	-	TGTGCCAGCAGTGAAGTAAGCAATGAGGGGAACACTGAAGCTTTCTTT	CASSEVSNEGNTEAFF
-	TRBV5-6	14	TRBJ2-2	TRBD1	TGTGCCAGCAGACTCGGACAGGGTGTTGGGGAGCTGTTTTTT	CASRLGQGVGELFF
-	TRBV2	13	TRBJ1-1	-	TGTGCCAGCGACCTCGGACAAGAGGGTGAAGCTTTCTTT	CASDLGQEGEAFF
-	TRBV10-3	12	TRBJ2-5	-	TGTGCCACGAGGGGGGGAGCGGAGACCCAGTACTTC	CATRGGAETQYF
-	TRBV6-6	14	TRBJ2-7	TRBD2	TGTGCCAGCGTGGGGAGCGGGAGAATTTACGAGCAGTACTTC	CASVGSGRIYEQYF
once	TRBV5-4	14	TRBJ1-2	TRBD1	TGTGCCAGCAGCTTGGAAGGGACAGACCACCGCTACACCTTC	CASSLEGTDHRYTF
-	TRBV5-6	15	TRBJ1-1	TRBD1	TGTGCCAGCGCCCCTGAGGGGGCAATTCGGACTGAAGCTTTCTTT	CASAPEGAIRTEAFF
-	TRBV28	14	TRBJ1-5	-	TGTGCCAGCAGTTTTGGGGGGGCCAGGCAGCCCCAGCATTTT	CASSFGGARQPQHF
-	TRBV5-4	15	TRBJ2-5	TRBD2	TGTGCCAGCAGCTTGGGAGCGGGGGTTCAAGAGACCCAGTACTTC	CASSLGAGVQETQYF
-	TRBV2	15	TRBJ1-5	-	TGTGCCAGCAGCGTGGCCTTGGATAGCAATCAGCCCCAGCATTTT	CASSVALDSNQPQHF
-	TRBV7-9	17	TRBJ2-1	TRBD2	TGTGCCAGCAGCTTTTGGACTAGCGGGGGGGCCTACAATGAGCAGTTCTTC	CASSFWTSGGAYNEQFF
-	TRBV7-2	12	TRBJ2-7	-	TGTGCCAGCAGCTTAGAGGGGCACGAGCAGTACTTC	CASSLEGHEQYF
-	TRBV3-1/TRBV3-2	16	TRBJ2-5	TRBD2	TGTGCCAGCAGCTCGACTAGCGGGGGGCCCCAAGAGACCCAGTACTTC	CASSSTSGGPQETQYF
-	TRBV30	16	TRBJ1-6	-	TGTGCCTGGAATGACATACACTATACTGGGCATTCACCCCTCCACTTT	CAWNDIHYTGHSPLHF
few	TRBV9	15	TRBJ2-1	TRBD1	TGTGCCAGCAGCTCCCAGGGGGCGATCGGGGGTGAGCAGTTCTTC	CASSSQGAIGGEQFF
-	TRBV5-1	16	TRBJ1-6	-	TGCGCCAGCAGCTTCTCCAGGGACTCCTATAATTCACCCCTCCACTTT	CASSFSRDSYNSPLHF
-	TRBV19	15	TRBJ2-6	-	TGTGCCAGTAGCCGTGGACTCTCTGGGGCCAACGTCCTGACTTTC	CASSRGLSGANVLTF
-	TRBV6-5	13	TRBJ1-2	TRBD1	TGTGCCAGCAGTACTGACAGGGGGCTGGGCTACACCTTC	CASSTDRGLGYTF
-	TRBV6-2/TRBV6-3	12	TRBJ1-5	-	TGTGCCAGCAGTACCCTCTTGCAGCCCCAGCATTTT	CASSTLLQPQHF
few	TRBV4-1	17	TRBJ1-4	TRBD1	TGCGCCAGCAGCCAAGAGTTAGTCGGGACAGGGACCCAAAAACTGTTTTTT	CASSQELVGTGTQKLFF
-	TRBV5-1	14	TRBJ2-5	TRBD2	TGCGCCAGCAGCTCTAGCGGGGGCAAAGAGACCCAGTACTTC	CASSSSGGKETQYF
-	TRBV7-9	15	TRBJ2-4	-	TGTGCCAGCAGCCTAGAGGGGTATGGCAAAAACATTCAGTACTTC	CASSLEGYGKNIQYF